The next 21 T cell receptor beta chains were all read from a single sample in a study of cytomegalovirus exposure and HLA in healthy donors. PCR involved 60 Vbeta and 13 Jbeta primers. Repertoires were generated with immunoSEQ multiplex PCR, while TCRdb's copy carries only in-frame clones and drops some. The data hold roughly 97,000 clones, with approximately 70% observed a single time. The sequencing input was PBMCs. These receptors all come from a man aged 35 to 55 in good health and CMV-seronegative.

CDR3: CASSERTGGLYGYTF. The CDR3 region has the DNA TGTGCCAGCAGTGAAAGAACAGGGGGTCTATATGGCTACACCTTC. The chain joins TRBV2 to TRBJ1-2, with 8 bases aligning to TRBD1. The length of the CDR3 is 15 residues. In germline, CDR1 is SNHLY, CDR2 FYNNEI. The V gene end was trimmed by 2 bases and the J gene end by 5 bases; junction bases not matched to a gene: 7.

The rearrangement uses TRBV9 and TRBJ2-5, with TRBD2 matching 7 bases. This CDR3 has 14 amino acids. The trim removed 0 bases at V and 5 bases at J, leaving 4 bases unmatched. Germline V gene lookup returns CDR1 SGDLS and CDR2 YYNGEE. The DNA for the CDR3 is TGTGCCAGCAGCGTAGTGGGAGGGTTTGAGACCCAGTACTTC. This encodes CASSVVGGFETQYF.

As concerns this clone: A read error is likely, as this CDR3 ends without the conserved phenylalanine or tryptophan. J is TRBJ1-1 and V is TRBV6-5, with 7 bases fitting TRBD1. The germline V gene has CDR1 MNHEY and CDR2 SVGAGI. V lost 7 bases, J lost 8 bases, and 13 bases stayed unmatched. The CDR3 length is 14 residues. CDR3 protein: CASTQGKGGLEAFV. The CDR3 nucleotides read TGTGCCAGCACCCAGGGGAAAGGGGGCCTCGAAGCTTTCGTT.

The V call is TRBV18, the J call TRBJ1-2; D gene unclear. The CDR3 totals 13 residues. Germline CDR1 and CDR2: KGHSH and LQKENI. V lost 4 bases to trimming and J lost 7 bases, with 13 bases between them. CDR3 amino acids: CASSRTDSSGYTF. The CDR3, as DNA: TGTGCCAGCTCACGGACGGACTCCTCTGGCTACACCTTC.

J is TRBJ1-5 and V is TRBV5-6, with D possibly TRBD1 on 5 matching bases. There are 14 residues in the CDR3. In germline, CDR1 is SGHDT, CDR2 YYEEEE. V lost 2 bases to trimming and J lost 5 bases, with 11 bases between them. The CDR3 region has the DNA TGTGCCAGCAGCTTCGGGGGGAAGTATCAGCCCCAGCATTTT. It is translated as CASSFGGKYQPQHF.

The chain joins TRBV7-2 to TRBJ2-5, with a possible D match to TRBD1 (5 bases). The CDR3 runs to 15 residues. V was trimmed by 2 bases and J by 2 bases, leaving 12 bases between them. Looked up from germline, CDR1 is SGHTA and CDR2 is FQGNSA. The CDR3 DNA reads as TGTGCCAGCAGCTTATTCCTGACAGCACAAGAGACCCAGTACTTC. Its protein is CASSLFLTAQETQYF.

V and J are TRBV29-1 and TRBJ2-5; D is ambiguous. The DNA end is more similar to TRBJ2-7, so the J call may be wrong. The germline CDR1 and CDR2 sequences are SQVTM and ANQGSEA. The CDR3 spans 10 residues. The CDR3 nucleotides are TGCAGCGTTGTAGGAGACGAGCAGTACTTC. Residues: CSVVGDEQYF.

The chain carries TRBV7-9 and TRBJ1-2; TRBD1 might be the D (5 bases). CDR3 length: 12 amino acids. Deletions cut 0 bases from V and 9 bases from J, with 8 bases between. Per germline, CDR1 SEHNR and CDR2 FQNEAQ (reference sequence). In DNA form, the CDR3 reads TGTGCCAGCAGCTTAGCGCAGGGCAGCTACACCTTC. Translating gives CASSLAQGSYTF.

The rearrangement joins TRBV6-1 to TRBJ2-3, with 11 positions matching TRBD1. The CDR3 extends over 17 amino acids. Germline lookup yields CDR1 MNHNS and CDR2 SASEGT. J lost 8 bases, V lost 4 bases, and 14 bases had no gene match. CDR3 DNA sequence: TGTGCCAGCAGTGGGGGACAGGGGGTCTCCCACATGGGTACGCAGTATTTT. Translation gives CASSGGQGVSHMGTQYF.

There are a few counts of this clone. The CDR3 DNA reads TGTGCCAGCAGCTTTAAGGGGTCGGCTAACACTGAAGCTTTCTTT. Protein: CASSFKGSANTEAFF. The chain has TRBV13 and TRBJ1-1, with a possible D match to TRBD1 (5 bases). The V and J ends lost 3 bases and 2 bases respectively, with 13 bases between them. The length of the CDR3 is 15 residues. The germline V gene has CDR1 PRHDT and CDR2 FYEKMQ (reference sequence). The full variable domain, with the rest looked up from reference TRBV13 and TRBJ1-1, is AAGVIQSPRHLIKEKRETATLKCYPIPRHDTVYWYQQGPGQDPQFLISFYEKMQSDKGSIPDRFSAQQFSDYHSELNMSSLELGDSALYFCASSFKGSANTEAFFGQGTRLTVV.

This chain joins TRBV4-2 and TRBJ2-2; 11 bases are shared with TRBD2. Germline-derived CDR1 and CDR2 are LGHNA and YNFKEQ. This CDR3 spans 16 amino acids. V lost 3 bases, J lost 6 bases, and 6 bases stayed unmatched. CDR3 protein: CASSQGFSGGAGELFF. CDR3 nucleotides: TGTGCCAGCAGCCAGGGTTTTAGCGGGGGGGCCGGGGAGCTGTTTTTT.

The V and J genes are TRBV7-9 and TRBJ2-1; 7 bases are shared with TRBD1. With V trimmed by 5 bases and J by 6 bases, 13 bases remained unmatched. The CDR3 covers 16 residues. Germline lookup yields CDR1 SEHNR and CDR2 FQNEAQ (reference sequence). DNA of the CDR3: TGTGCCAGCAGCCCCAGGACAGGAAATGTTTTCAATGAGCAGTTCTTC. Protein sequence: CASSPRTGNVFNEQFF.

This clone appeared a few times. The gene calls are TRBV9 and TRBJ1-4; weak D call: TRBD1 (6 bases). The CDR3 consists of 15 residues. Per germline, CDR1 SGDLS and CDR2 YYNGEE. Deletions cut 4 bases from V and 3 bases from J, with 13 bases between. In DNA, the CDR3 is TGTGCCAGCAGCCTCCGGGACAACTCTAATGAAAAACTGTTTTTT. Protein sequence: CASSLRDNSNEKLFF.

This clone was seen at least ten times. The V call is TRBV2, the J call TRBJ2-1, with D possibly matching TRBD1 (6 bases). Germline V gene lookup returns CDR1 SNHLY and CDR2 FYNNEI. The CDR3 runs 14 residues. The V end was cut by 6 bases, the J end by 4 bases, with 13 bases between. The CDR3 coding sequence is TGTGCCAGCAGCCTAAACAGGGATTACAATGAGCAGTTCTTC. Translating gives CASSLNRDYNEQFF. Filled out from reference TRBV2 and TRBJ2-1, the complete variable domain reads EPEVTQTPSHQVTQMGQEVILRCVPISNHLYFYWYRQILGQKVEFLVSFYNNEISEKSEIFDDQFSVERPDGSNFTLKIRSTKLEDSAMYFCASSLNRDYNEQFFGPGTRLTVL.

Only one count was recorded for this clone. The J gene is TRBJ2-7, the V gene TRBV4-1; the match to TRBD1 covers 9 bases. With 4 bases clipped from V and 3 bases from J, the junction kept 4 bases outside the gene matches. Germline assignment: CDR1 MGHRA and CDR2 YSYEKL. CDR3 length: 14 amino acids. CDR3 sequence (DNA): TGCGCCAGCAGCCTTCGGACAGGGGACTACGAGCAGTACTTC. Translated, it gives CASSLRTGDYEQYF.

This chain connects TRBV28 to TRBJ1-1, with TRBD1 as a possible D gene (5 bases). The CDR3 consists of 15 residues. V was cut by 2 bases and J by 4 bases, with 14 bases left in between. Germline V gene data show CDR1 as MDHEN and CDR2 as SYDVKM. Written as DNA, the CDR3 is TGTGCCAGCAGTTTACTGAGGACCGGGGGCACTGAAGCTTTCTTT. Its protein is CASSLLRTGGTEAFF.

The gene calls are TRBV15 and TRBJ2-5, with unresolved D. CDR1 is LNHNV, CDR2 YYDKDF, per germline (reference sequence). With 0 bases removed from V and 5 bases from J, the gap between germline ends came to 13 bases. This CDR3 has 15 residues. CDR3 DNA sequence: TGTGCCACCAGCAGAGATCCCGAAGCAGGCGAGACCCAGTACTTC. The encoded protein is CATSRDPEAGETQYF.

The chain recombines TRBV7-8 with TRBJ2-5; D remains ambiguous. Germline V gives CDR1 SGHVS, CDR2 FQNEAQ. With 5 bases removed from V and 5 bases from J, the gap between germline ends came to 21 bases. The CDR3 covers 16 residues. CDR3 sequence reads: CASSPGQSDMKETQYF. The CDR3 bases are TGTGCCAGCAGCCCTGGGCAATCCGATATGAAGGAGACCCAGTACTTC.

This clone has only a few counts. This chain links TRBV19 with TRBJ2-5; 7 bases map to TRBD1. After removal of 9 bases from V and 4 bases from J, the junction contained 8 bases not matched to a gene. Germline CDR1 is LNHDA and CDR2 is SQIVND (reference sequence). CDR3 length: 13 residues. CDR3 bases: TGTGCCAGCGGCAGGGGGTCGGCAGAGACCCAGTACTTC. It specifies CASGRGSAETQYF. The full variable domain, completed using reference TRBV19 and TRBJ2-5, is DGGITQSPKYLFRKEGQNVTLSCEQNLNHDAMYWYRQDPGQGLRLIYYSQIVNDFQKGDIAEGYSVSREKKESFPLTVTSAQKNPTAFYLCASGRGSAETQYFGPGTRLLVL.

The V gene is TRBV28, the J gene TRBJ2-3; D is unresolved. V lost 4 bases to trimming and J lost 5 bases, with 10 bases between them. Germline assignment: CDR1 MDHEN and CDR2 SYDVKM. The CDR3 is 13 amino acids. The CDR3 DNA sequence: TGTGCCAGCAGTTCCCCCCCCGTAGATACGCAGTATTTT. It encodes CASSSPPVDTQYF.

The chain has TRBV13 and TRBJ1-4, with 8 bases matching TRBD1. The germline V gene encodes CDR1 PRHDT and CDR2 FYEKMQ (reference sequence). The V gene end was trimmed by 5 bases and the J gene end by 7 bases; junction bases not matched to a gene: 15. The CDR3 extends over 17 amino acids. The CDR3 region is CASSPFGSRDRIEKLFF. CDR3 nucleotides: TGTGCCAGCAGCCCCTTCGGCTCTCGGGACAGGATTGAAAAACTGTTTTTT.